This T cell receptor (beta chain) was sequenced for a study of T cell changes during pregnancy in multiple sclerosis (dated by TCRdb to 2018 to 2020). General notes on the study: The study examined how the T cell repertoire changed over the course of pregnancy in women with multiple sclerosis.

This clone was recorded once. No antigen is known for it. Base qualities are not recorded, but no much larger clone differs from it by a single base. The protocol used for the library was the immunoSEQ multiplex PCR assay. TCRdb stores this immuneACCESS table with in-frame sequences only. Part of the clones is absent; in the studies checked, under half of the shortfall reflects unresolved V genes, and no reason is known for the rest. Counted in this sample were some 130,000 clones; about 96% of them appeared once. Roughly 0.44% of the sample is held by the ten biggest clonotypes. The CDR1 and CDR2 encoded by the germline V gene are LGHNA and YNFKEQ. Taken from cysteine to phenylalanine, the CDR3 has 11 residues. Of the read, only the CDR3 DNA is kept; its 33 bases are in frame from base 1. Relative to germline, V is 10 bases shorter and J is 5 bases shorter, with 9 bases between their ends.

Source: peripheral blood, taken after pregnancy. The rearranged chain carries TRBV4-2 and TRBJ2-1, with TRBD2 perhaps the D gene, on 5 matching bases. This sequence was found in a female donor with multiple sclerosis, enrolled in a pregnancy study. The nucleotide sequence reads TGTGCCACACTCGGGGACAATGAGCAGTTCTTC. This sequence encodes CATLGDNEQFF.